This T cell receptor (beta chain) was documented in a study of blood T cell repertoires in COVID-19 (TCRdb year 2020). Study-wide context: Collaborator samples came from the United States, Italy and Spain and covered acute and convalescent phases of COVID-19. The samples were drawn from the first 160 participants of the ongoing ImmuneRACE study and from more than 1,000 subjects provided by 6 global collaborators. The material from the prospective study consisted of cDNA or gDNA derived from T cells, B-cell-depleted T cells, or PBMCs. The dataset comprised deeply sampled blood TCRbeta repertoires from subjects exposed to, actively infected with, or recovered from COVID-19. Where HLA class I and class II types were available, the types were taken from metadata supplied by the sample provider, not from assay-based typing. The repertoires were released in a freely available public database intended as a resource for research on the immune response to SARS-CoV-2. Nearly every sample came with metadata listing a de-identified subject ID, COVID-19 status, age in years and sex. Broader findings and caveats from the paper: The quantity of clinical and demographic metadata differed by source and by participant and was supplied without curation.

Trimming at the junction amounts to 1 base on V and 9 bases on J, and the germline ends lie 13 bases apart. Looking up the germline V gene yields CDR1 MGHRA and CDR2 YSYEKL. Inclusive of the bounding cysteine and phenylalanine, the CDR3 is 15 residues long. Only CDR3 DNA remains: 45 bases, in frame from the first base. TCRbeta CDR3 regions were amplified from genomic DNA by means of the immunoSEQ Assay, a bias-controlled multiplex PCR. The study's processing was this. The number of nucleated cells in each sample was estimated by amplification of reference gene primers within the assay. Sequence reads were collapsed and filtered to measure the absolute abundance of every unique TCRbeta CDR3 rearrangement. For each sample, productive Simpson clonality was calculated by taking the square root of Simpson's diversity index across productive rearrangements. In its TCRdb copy, this immuneACCESS table keeps in-frame sequences only and misses some clones. Where compared with another copy, unresolved V genes explain less than half of these, and the others have no known cause. That table supplies the V and J calls and clone size; D and trimming were determined from the DNA. Recorded for this sample are 200,000 to 250,000 clones; around 90% of them occurred a single time. The ten top clones hold roughly 3% of the sample.

In Seattle, one collaborating source enrolled patients while the infection was active and tracked those patients longitudinally over the course of disease. Collaborating institutions collected whole blood in K2EDTA tubes following their own protocols. For TCRbeta analysis, collaborators shipped samples as frozen whole blood, isolated PBMCs, or DNA extracted from either of those sample types. As for this clone: The clone's antigen remains unknown. Base qualities are not provided; no much larger clone lies one nucleotide away.

Sequenced sample: peripheral blood. The chain joins TRBV4-1 to TRBJ1-6; the D gene cannot be named for sure. The receptor was isolated from a young man with COVID-19, enrolled during active disease. The CDR3 region: CASSQGSAVPSPLHF. The DNA sequence follows: TGCGCCAGCAGCCAAGGTAGCGCTGTACCTTCACCCCTCCACTTT.